The rows below give T cell receptor beta chains drawn from one sample of a study of T and B cells in COVID-19 patients. TCRdb passed the multiplex PCR reads through MiXCR, listing each CDR3 protein once. The table includes several thousand distinct CDR3 sequences, 31% detected once. Sequencing was carried out using blood. All receptors come from a human donor with active COVID-19. Each CDR3 is given with its conserved first and last residue. A D gene is named only where the DNA matches it firmly. For some rows the clone size is stated as once, few or many, or as a class when expanded; others skip it.

V: TRBV6-4; size: few; D: -; J: TRBJ1-5; CDR3: CASSYVSADQPQHF; DNA: TGTGCCAGCAGTTATGTGTCGGCGGATCAGCCCCAGCATTTT
V: TRBV6-6; size: few; D: TRBD1; J: TRBJ2-1; CDR3: CASSFPQTGESNEQLF; DNA: TGTGCCAGCAGTTTTCCCCAGACAGGGGAAAGCAATGAGCAGTTATTC
V: TRBV18; size: -; D: TRBD1; J: TRBJ1-1; CDR3: CASSLLQGAADTEAFF; DNA: TGTGCCAGCTCACTATTACAGGGGGCCGCGGACACTGAAGCTTTCTTT
V: TRBV12-3/TRBV12-4; size: -; D: -; J: TRBJ2-1; CDR3: CASSFLGNNEQFF; DNA: TGTGCCAGCAGTTTCCTGGGCAACAATGAGCAGTTCTTC
V: TRBV10-3; size: few; D: -; J: TRBJ1-5; CDR3: CAISDSDQPQHF; DNA: TGTGCCATCAGCGACAGTGATCAGCCCCAGCATTTT
V: TRBV29-1; size: large; D: -; J: TRBJ2-5; CDR3: CSVPDGRGETQYF; DNA: TGCAGCGTACCAGATGGCAGAGGAGAGACCCAGTACTTC
V: TRBV5-4; size: -; D: -; J: TRBJ1-1; CDR3: CASSTTNTEAFF; DNA: TGTGCCAGCAGCACCACCAACACTGAAGCTTTCTTT
V: TRBV20-1; size: -; D: TRBD2; J: TRBJ2-1; CDR3: CSASSGTSGGYNEQFF; DNA: TGCAGTGCTAGTTCCGGGACTAGCGGGGGGTACAATGAGCAGTTCTTC
V: TRBV7-9; size: -; D: TRBD2; J: TRBJ2-7; CDR3: CASSLPGGGSKQYF; DNA: TGTGCCAGCAGCCTCCCGGGCGGGGGTAGTAAGCAGTACTTC
V: TRBV18; size: -; D: -; J: TRBJ2-3; CDR3: CASSRGTDTQYF; DNA: TGTGCCAGCTCACGGGGCACAGATACGCAGTATTTT
V: TRBV7-9; size: few; D: -; J: TRBJ2-2; CDR3: CASSLGGDGGELFF; DNA: TGTGCCAGCAGCTTAGGTGGGGACGGCGGGGAGCTGTTTTTT
V: TRBV19; size: -; D: TRBD2; J: TRBJ2-5; CDR3: CASSNRGGEETQYF; DNA: TGTGCCAGTAGTAACCGGGGAGGGGAAGAGACCCAGTACTTC
V: TRBV6-2/TRBV6-3; size: few; D: TRBD1; J: TRBJ1-2; CDR3: CASTPDRNYGYTF; DNA: TGTGCCAGCACCCCGGACAGGAACTATGGCTACACCTTC